The present TCR beta chain was sequenced within a study of blood T cell repertoires in COVID-19. Study background: Samples came from the United States, Italy and Spain, spanning acute and convalescent COVID-19. The cDNA or gDNA used as material had been derived from T cells, B-cell-depleted T cells, or PBMCs.

Trimming took off 4 bases at V and 7 bases at J, with 5 bases between the two ends. The CDR3 is 11 amino acids. Germline V lookup: CDR1 SNHLY, CDR2 FYNNEI. Using immunoSEQ multiplex PCR, the repertoire was profiled, and TCRdb retains in-frame clones only, with some absent. This sample has fewer than 300,000 clones, with approximately 80% found just once. Specimen: peripheral blood. The chain carries TRBV2 and TRBJ2-1; no firm D call. The clonotype comes from a human donor in a cohort sampled during active COVID-19. CDR3 coding DNA: TGTGCCAGCAGTGCTGCGAATGAGCAGTTCTTC. Translating gives CASSAANEQFF.